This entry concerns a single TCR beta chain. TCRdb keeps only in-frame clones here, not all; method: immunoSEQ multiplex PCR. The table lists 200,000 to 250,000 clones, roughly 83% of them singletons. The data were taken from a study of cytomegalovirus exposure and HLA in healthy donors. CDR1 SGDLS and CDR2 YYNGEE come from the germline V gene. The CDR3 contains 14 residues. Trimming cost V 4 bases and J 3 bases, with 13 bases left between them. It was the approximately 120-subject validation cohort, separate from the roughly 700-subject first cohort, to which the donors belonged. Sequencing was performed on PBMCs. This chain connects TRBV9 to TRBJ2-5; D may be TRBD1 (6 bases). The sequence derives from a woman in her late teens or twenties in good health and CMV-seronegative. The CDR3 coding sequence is TGTGCCAGCAGCAGGGGGACGGAGAAAGAGACCCAGTACTTC. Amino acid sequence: CASSRGTEKETQYF.